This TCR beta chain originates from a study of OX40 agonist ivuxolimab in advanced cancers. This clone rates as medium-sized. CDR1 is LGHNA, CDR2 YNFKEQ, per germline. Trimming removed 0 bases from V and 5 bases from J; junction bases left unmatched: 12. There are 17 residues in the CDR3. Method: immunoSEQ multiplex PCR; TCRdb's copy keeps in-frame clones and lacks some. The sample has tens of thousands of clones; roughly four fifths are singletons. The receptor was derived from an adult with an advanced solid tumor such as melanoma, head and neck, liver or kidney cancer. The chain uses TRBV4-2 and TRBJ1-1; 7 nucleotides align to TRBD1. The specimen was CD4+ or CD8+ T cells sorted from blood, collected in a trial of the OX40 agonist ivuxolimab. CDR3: CASSQDPSGTVKTEAFF. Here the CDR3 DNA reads TGTGCCAGCAGCCAAGATCCGTCCGGGACAGTAAAAACTGAAGCTTTCTTT.